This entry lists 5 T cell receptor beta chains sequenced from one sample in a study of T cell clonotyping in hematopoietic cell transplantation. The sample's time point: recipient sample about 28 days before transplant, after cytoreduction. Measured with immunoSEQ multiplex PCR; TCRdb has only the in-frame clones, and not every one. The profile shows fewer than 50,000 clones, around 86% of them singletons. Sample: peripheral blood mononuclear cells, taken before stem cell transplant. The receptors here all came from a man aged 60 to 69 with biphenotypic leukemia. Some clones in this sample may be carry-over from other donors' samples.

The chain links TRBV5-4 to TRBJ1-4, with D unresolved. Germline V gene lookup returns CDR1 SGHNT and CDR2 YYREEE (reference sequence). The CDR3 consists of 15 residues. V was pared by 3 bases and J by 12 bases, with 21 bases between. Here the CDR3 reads CASSSAPMWPKELFF. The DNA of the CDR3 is TGTGCCAGCAGCTCGGCCCCAATGTGGCCGAAAGAACTGTTTTTT.

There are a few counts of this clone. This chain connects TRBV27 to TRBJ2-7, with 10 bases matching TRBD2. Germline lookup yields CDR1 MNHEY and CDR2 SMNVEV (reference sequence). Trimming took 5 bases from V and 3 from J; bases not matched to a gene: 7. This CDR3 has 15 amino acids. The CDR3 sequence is CASSATSGFHYEQYF. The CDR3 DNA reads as TGTGCCAGCAGTGCGACTAGCGGGTTCCACTACGAGCAGTACTTC.

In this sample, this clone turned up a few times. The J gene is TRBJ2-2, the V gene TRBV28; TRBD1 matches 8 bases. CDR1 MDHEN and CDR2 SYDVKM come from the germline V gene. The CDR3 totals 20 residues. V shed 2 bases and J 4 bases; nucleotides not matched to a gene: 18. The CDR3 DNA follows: TGTGCCAGCAGTTTAGATTGGTTGAAACAGGGGGAAAGGGGCACCGGGGAGCTGTTTTTT. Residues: CASSLDWLKQGERGTGELFF.

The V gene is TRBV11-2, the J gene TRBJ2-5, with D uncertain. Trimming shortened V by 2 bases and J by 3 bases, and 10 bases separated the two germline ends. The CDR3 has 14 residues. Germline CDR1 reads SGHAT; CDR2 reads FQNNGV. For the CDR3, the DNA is TGTGCCAGCAGCTTACACTTGACGAAAGAGACCCAGTACTTC. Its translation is CASSLHLTKETQYF.

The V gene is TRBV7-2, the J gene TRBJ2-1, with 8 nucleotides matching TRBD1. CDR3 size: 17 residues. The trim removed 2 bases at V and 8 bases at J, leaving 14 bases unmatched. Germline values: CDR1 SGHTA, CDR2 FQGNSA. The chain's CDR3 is CASSLWAGGAASDEQFF. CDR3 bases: TGTGCCAGCAGCTTATGGGCAGGGGGCGCAGCCAGCGATGAGCAGTTCTTC. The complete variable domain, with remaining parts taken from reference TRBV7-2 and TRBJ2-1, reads GAGVSQSPSNKVTEKGKDVELRCDPISGHTALYWYRQSLGQGLEFLIYFQGNSAPDKSGLPSDRFSAERTGGSVSTLTIQRTQQEDSAVYLCASSLWAGGAASDEQFFGPGTRLTVL.